Listed below are T cell receptor beta chains from one sample, sequenced in a study of cytomegalovirus exposure and HLA in healthy donors. The table came from immunoSEQ multiplex PCR; TCRdb's copy has only in-frame clones and leaves some out. This table has about 160,000 clones, more than 65% appearing once. The sequencing sample was made of PBMCs. Receptors originate from a woman aged 50 to 60 in good health and CMV-seronegative. The CDR3 runs from the conserved cysteine through the conserved F or W. The D gene is left open where the match is weak. Clone sizes are given selectively: once, few, many, or a class where the clone is expanded.

J gene	D gene	V gene	clone size	CDR3 DNA	CDR3 protein
TRBJ2-2	-	TRBV5-3	few	TGTGCCACCGACAGAAAGACCGGGGAGCTGTTTTTT	CATDRKTGELFF
TRBJ2-1	TRBD2	TRBV4-2	-	TGTGCCAGCAGCCAAGACCCACCGACTAGCGAATACAATGAGCAGTTCTTC	CASSQDPPTSEYNEQFF
TRBJ2-7	-	TRBV2	-	TGTGCCAGCGGTCGAGACGAGCAGTACTTC	CASGRDEQYF
TRBJ2-4	TRBD1	TRBV7-2	-	TGTGCCAGCAGCTCGTTGACAGGGGCAAACATTCAGTACTTC	CASSSLTGANIQYF
TRBJ2-1	-	TRBV11-2	-	TGTGCCAGCAGCCCCCTCGGGGGGTCCCGCGGGGGCAAGCAGTTCTTC	CASSPLGGSRGGKQFF
TRBJ2-7	-	TRBV30	-	TGTGCCTGGAGCGAAGGGGTCTACGAGCAGTACTTC	CAWSEGVYEQYF
TRBJ2-5	TRBD2	TRBV4-1	-	TGCGCCAGCGGGTGGGGACTAGCGGCACAAGAGACCCAGTACTTC	CASGWGLAAQETQYF
TRBJ2-7	TRBD1	TRBV23-1	-	TGCGCCAGCAGTCAATCGAGGAACCGGGACAGGGACTCCTACGAGCAGTACTTC	CASSQSRNRDRDSYEQYF
TRBJ2-1	TRBD2	TRBV2	-	TGTGCCAGCTTCACTAGCGTTCGTGTGGGAAGTGAGCAGTTCTTC	CASFTSVRVGSEQFF
TRBJ1-2	TRBD1	TRBV6-1	few	TGTGCCAGCAGTGAAGCTCCGGGACAGGCGATGCACTATGGCTACACCTTC	CASSEAPGQAMHYGYTF
TRBJ1-1	-	TRBV19	-	TGTGCCAGTAGCCTTGTCACATATTCCAGTAACACTGAAGCTTTCTTT	CASSLVTYSSNTEAFF
TRBJ2-1	-	TRBV14	-	TGTGCCAGCAGCCAAGCTAATGAGCAGTTCTTC	CASSQANEQFF
TRBJ1-5	-	TRBV7-2	-	TGTGCCAGCAGCTTAGGGTCTTTGGGGAGATATAGCAATCAGCCCCAGCATTTT	CASSLGSLGRYSNQPQHF
TRBJ2-1	TRBD1	TRBV18	-	TGTGCCAGCTCACCTCCGGGACAGACATCGTTCTTC	CASSPPGQTSFF
TRBJ1-4	-	TRBV9	-	TGTGCCAGCAGCGTAGGTTCCGGGCCCACAGGTAACGAAAAACTGTTTTTT	CASSVGSGPTGNEKLFF
TRBJ2-1	-	TRBV2	-	TGTGCCAGCAGTGAAGAAGCTCACAATGAGCAGTTCTTC	CASSEEAHNEQFF
TRBJ1-2	-	TRBV28	once	TGTGCCAGCAGTTTTATAGGGGCTGACTATGGCTACACCTTC	CASSFIGADYGYTF
TRBJ1-1	-	TRBV19	-	TGTGCCAGTAACAAAGGGGTAGGCACTGAAGCTTTCTTT	CASNKGVGTEAFF
TRBJ1-5	TRBD1	TRBV4-2	-	TGTGCCAGCAGCCAAGAACAGGGGGTCGGTCAGCCCCAGCATTTT	CASSQEQGVGQPQHF
TRBJ2-2	TRBD1	TRBV23-1	once	TGCGCCAGCGGGGCGTCGACAGGGAAAGGTCCCGGGGAGCTGTTTTTT	CASGASTGKGPGELFF
TRBJ2-1	-	TRBV6-4	-	TGTGCCAGCGCTCCCTTGCGGGGCCTCTCCTACAATGAGCAGTTCTTC	CASAPLRGLSYNEQFF
TRBJ1-2	-	TRBV28	-	TGTGCCAGCAGCTACACCCCCAGGGACTTCTATGGCTACACCTTC	CASSYTPRDFYGYTF
TRBJ2-3	-	TRBV10-3	-	TGTGCCATCGGGGCGACTCAGACTAGCACAGATACGCAGTATTTT	CAIGATQTSTDTQYF
TRBJ2-7	-	TRBV10-1	-	TGCGCCAGCAGTGTGAGTGGCGCAGGGCGGTACGAGCAGTACTTC	CASSVSGAGRYEQYF
TRBJ1-5	-	TRBV30	-	TGTGCCTGGAGCTCAGGGGTACTTGGCAATCAGCCCCAGCATTTT	CAWSSGVLGNQPQHF
TRBJ1-5	TRBD1	TRBV4-2	once	TGTGCCAGCAGCCAAGGGCAGGGGGCCTGGGAGGATCAGCCCCAGCATTTT	CASSQGQGAWEDQPQHF
TRBJ1-1	-	TRBV6-5	-	TGTGCCAGCAGCGGGGGGAGAACTGAAGCTTTCTTT	CASSGGRTEAFF
TRBJ2-1	-	TRBV7-3	-	TGTGCCAGCAGCTTATTACACGAATACAATGAGCAGTTCTTC	CASSLLHEYNEQFF
TRBJ2-1	TRBD2	TRBV10-1	once	TGCGCCAGCATTACTAGCGGGAGGGCCTACAATGAGCAGTTCTTC	CASITSGRAYNEQFF
TRBJ1-5	TRBD1	TRBV2	-	TGTGCCAGCAATCGGGGACAGGGGATGAATCAGCCCCAGCATTTT	CASNRGQGMNQPQHF
TRBJ1-1	-	TRBV9	-	TGTGCCAGCAGCCTAGACAGCATGAACACTGAAGCTTTCTTT	CASSLDSMNTEAFF
TRBJ2-1	TRBD2	TRBV5-1	-	TGCGCCAGCAGCTTGCCCCTAGCGGGGGGGGGAAGGGCCTACAATGAGCAGTTCTTC	CASSLPLAGGGRAYNEQFF
TRBJ2-7	-	TRBV7-2	-	TGTGCCAGCAGCTTATGGTGGGGGCCTAGCGGTTCCTACGAGCAGTACTTC	CASSLWWGPSGSYEQYF
TRBJ2-7	-	TRBV5-4	-	TGTGCCAGCAGCTTGGGGACACCCTACGAGCAGTACTTC	CASSLGTPYEQYF
TRBJ2-3	TRBD1	TRBV28	few	TGTGCCAGCAGTTTTGGGGACAGGGGGAGCACAGATACGCAGTATTTT	CASSFGDRGSTDTQYF
TRBJ1-1	-	TRBV29-1	-	TGCAGCGTTGGAAGGGGGAACCAGAACACTGAAGCTTTCTTT	CSVGRGNQNTEAFF
TRBJ2-3	TRBD1	TRBV29-1	-	TGCAGCGTTGAAGATCTGGTGACAGGGGGCGCGGATACGCAGTATTTT	CSVEDLVTGGADTQYF
TRBJ2-2	-	TRBV6-1	-	TGTGCCAGCAGTGAAAGGGCAGGGGACACCGGGGAGCTGTTTTTT	CASSERAGDTGELFF
TRBJ1-2	-	TRBV7-2	-	TGTGCCAGCAGCTTGGGGAGGGCCAATAACTATGGCTACACCTTC	CASSLGRANNYGYTF
TRBJ1-4	-	TRBV5-4	few	TGTGCCAGCAGCTTTAATCAGGGTCGAACTAATGAAAAACTGTTTTTT	CASSFNQGRTNEKLFF
TRBJ1-1	TRBD1	TRBV4-1	-	TGCGCCAGCAGCCAAGAGTTAGAGGGACAGAAAATCACTGAAGCTTTCTTT	CASSQELEGQKITEAFF